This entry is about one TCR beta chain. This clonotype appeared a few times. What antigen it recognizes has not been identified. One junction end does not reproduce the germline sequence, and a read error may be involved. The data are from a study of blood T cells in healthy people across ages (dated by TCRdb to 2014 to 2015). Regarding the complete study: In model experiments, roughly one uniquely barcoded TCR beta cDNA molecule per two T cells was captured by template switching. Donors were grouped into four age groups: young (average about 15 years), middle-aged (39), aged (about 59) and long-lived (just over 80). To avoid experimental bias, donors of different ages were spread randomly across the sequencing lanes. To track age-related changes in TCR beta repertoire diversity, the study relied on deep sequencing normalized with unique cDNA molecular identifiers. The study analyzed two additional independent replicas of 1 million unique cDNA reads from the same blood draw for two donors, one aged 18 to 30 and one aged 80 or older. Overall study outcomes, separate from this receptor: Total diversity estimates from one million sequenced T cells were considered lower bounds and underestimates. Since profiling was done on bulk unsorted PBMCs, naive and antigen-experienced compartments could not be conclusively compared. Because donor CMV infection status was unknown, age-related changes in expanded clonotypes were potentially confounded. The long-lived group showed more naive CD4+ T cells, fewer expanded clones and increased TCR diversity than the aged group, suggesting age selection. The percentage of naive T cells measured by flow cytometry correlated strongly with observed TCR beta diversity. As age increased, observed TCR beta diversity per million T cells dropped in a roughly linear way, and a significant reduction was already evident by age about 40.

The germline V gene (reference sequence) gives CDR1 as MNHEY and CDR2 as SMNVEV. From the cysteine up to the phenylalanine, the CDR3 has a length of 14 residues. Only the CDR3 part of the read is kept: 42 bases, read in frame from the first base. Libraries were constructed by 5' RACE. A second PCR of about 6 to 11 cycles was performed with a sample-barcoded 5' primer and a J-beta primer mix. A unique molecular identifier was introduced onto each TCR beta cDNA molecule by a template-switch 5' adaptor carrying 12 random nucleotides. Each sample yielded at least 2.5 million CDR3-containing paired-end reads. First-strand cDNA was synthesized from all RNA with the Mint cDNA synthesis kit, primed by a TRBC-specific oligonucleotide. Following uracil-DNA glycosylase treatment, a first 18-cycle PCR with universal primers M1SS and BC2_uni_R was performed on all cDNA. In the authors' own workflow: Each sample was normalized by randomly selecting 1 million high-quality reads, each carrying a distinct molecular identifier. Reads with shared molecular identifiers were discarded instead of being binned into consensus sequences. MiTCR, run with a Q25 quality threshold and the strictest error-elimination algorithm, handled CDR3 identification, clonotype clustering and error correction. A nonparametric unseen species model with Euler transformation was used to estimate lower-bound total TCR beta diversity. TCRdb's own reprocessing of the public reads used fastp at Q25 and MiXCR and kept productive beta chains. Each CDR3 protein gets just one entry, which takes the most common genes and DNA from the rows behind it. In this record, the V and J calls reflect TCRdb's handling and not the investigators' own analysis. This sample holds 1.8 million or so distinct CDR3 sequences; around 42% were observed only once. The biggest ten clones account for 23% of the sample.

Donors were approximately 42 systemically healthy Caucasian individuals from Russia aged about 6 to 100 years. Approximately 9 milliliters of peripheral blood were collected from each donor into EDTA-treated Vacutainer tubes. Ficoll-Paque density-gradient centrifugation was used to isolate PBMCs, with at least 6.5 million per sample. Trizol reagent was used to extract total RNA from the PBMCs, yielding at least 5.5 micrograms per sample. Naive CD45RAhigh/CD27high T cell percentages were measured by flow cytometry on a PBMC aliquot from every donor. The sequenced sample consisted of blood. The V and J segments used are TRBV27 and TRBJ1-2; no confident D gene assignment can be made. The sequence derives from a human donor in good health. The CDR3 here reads CASSSNQDYYGYTF. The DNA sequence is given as TGCGCCAGCAGTTCGAATCAGGATTACTATGGCTACACCTTC.